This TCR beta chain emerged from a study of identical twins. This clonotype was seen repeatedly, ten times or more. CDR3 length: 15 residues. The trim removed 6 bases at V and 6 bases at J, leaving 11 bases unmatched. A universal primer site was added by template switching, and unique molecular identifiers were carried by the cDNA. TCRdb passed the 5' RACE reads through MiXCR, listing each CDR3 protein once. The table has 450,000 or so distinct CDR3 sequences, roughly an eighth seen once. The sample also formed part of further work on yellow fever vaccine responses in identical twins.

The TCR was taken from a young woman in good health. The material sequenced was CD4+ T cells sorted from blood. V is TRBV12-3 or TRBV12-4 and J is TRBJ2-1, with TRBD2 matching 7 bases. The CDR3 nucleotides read TGTGCCAGCAGCTTCGGACTAGGGGTAGGCAATGAGCAGTTCTTC. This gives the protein CASSFGLGVGNEQFF.